This TCR beta chain was sequenced in a study of beta chain features in type 1 diabetes. This clone was seen a handful of times. V lost 8 bases to trimming and J lost 0 bases, with 5 bases between them. CDR3 size: 13 residues. Per the germline V gene, CDR1 is MDHEN and CDR2 is SYDVKM. Investigators reverse transcribed all isolated RNA, so they sequenced expressed TCRB transcripts. The data were produced by immunoSEQ multiplex PCR, yet TCRdb's version contains in-frame clones alone and is incomplete. The sample records about 290,000 clones, about 7.8% being singletons. The sequencing sample was made of central memory CD4+ T cells from blood. The sequence was obtained from a woman aged 18-35 years in good health. The J gene is TRBJ1-6, the V gene TRBV28, with D unclear. The DNA of the CDR3 is TGTGCCAGCGTTAGCTCCTATAATTCACCCCTCCACTTT. This gives the protein CASVSSYNSPLHF.